These T cell receptor beta chains were read from a single sample in a study of beta chain features in type 1 diabetes. Sequenced by immunoSEQ multiplex PCR; TCRdb stores in-frame clones only, minus some. The sample yields about 160,000 clones, about 7.8% seen once. Sequencing was carried out using central memory CD4+ T cells from blood. The receptors derive from a middle-aged woman with type 1 diabetes. The CDR3 runs from the conserved cysteine through the conserved F or W. Fields, in order: D gene, V gene, clone size, J gene, CDR3 DNA, CDR3 protein. D genes are given only for firm matches. Where a row states a size, it is once, few, many or the class of an expanded clone; other rows omit it.

>NA|TRBV9|few|TRBJ1-2
TGTGCCAGCAGCGGCCGATGGGGGGAATCAGGTGGCTACACCTTC
CASSGRWGESGGYTF
>TRBD2|TRBV4-1|NA|TRBJ2-3
TGCGCCAGCAGCCCGACAGGTCTAGCGGGGGCCTTCACAGATACGCAGTATTTT
CASSPTGLAGAFTDTQYF
>NA|TRBV6-5|NA|TRBJ1-1
TGTGCCAGCAGGCCCCGAGGGAACACTGAAGCTTTCTTT
CASRPRGNTEAFF
>TRBD2|TRBV5-6|NA|TRBJ2-7
TGTGCCAGCAGCCCTGCTTCCGCGGGAGTCGAGCAGTACTTC
CASSPASAGVEQYF
>NA|TRBV7-2|few|TRBJ2-7
TGTGCCAGCAGCTTAGGGTCAGCGGAAGAAGCCTACGAGCAGTACTTC
CASSLGSAEEAYEQYF
>NA|TRBV4-2|NA|TRBJ2-1
TGTGCCAGCAGCCCGGGTAGAGACTATTACAATGAGCAGTTCTTC
CASSPGRDYYNEQFF
>NA|TRBV15|NA|TRBJ2-7
TGTGCCACCAGCAGAGATGTAATGTCCTACGAGCAGTACTTC
CATSRDVMSYEQYF
>TRBD1|TRBV15|NA|TRBJ1-5
TGTGCCACCAGCTCCGGGACAGCCGGCAATCAGCCCCAGCATTTT
CATSSGTAGNQPQHF
>TRBD1|TRBV7-2|few|TRBJ2-5
TGTGCCAGCGAAAGAAGTACCGGGACAGGGGTGAAGGAGACCCAGTACTTC
CASERSTGTGVKETQYF
>TRBD1|TRBV5-1|NA|TRBJ1-4
TGCGCCAGCAGACTACTACAGGGGGCGGATGAAAAACTGTTTTTT
CASRLLQGADEKLFF
>NA|TRBV9|many|TRBJ1-4
TGTGCCTCTAGCCAGGGAGGACTCGAAAAACTGTTTTTT
CASSQGGLEKLFF
>NA|TRBV4-3|few|TRBJ1-1
TGCGCCAGCAGCCAAGCGAGTATCGGGACTGAAGCTTTCTTT
CASSQASIGTEAFF
>NA|TRBV11-2|NA|TRBJ2-5
TGTGCCAGCAGCTTAGGCGACTGGGAAGAGACCCAGTACTTC
CASSLGDWEETQYF
>TRBD1|TRBV30|few|TRBJ1-2
TGTGCCTGGGTGACAGGGCGGCGCTACACCTTC
CAWVTGRRYTF
>TRBD1|TRBV28|few|TRBJ1-3
TGTGCCAGCAGTTTACCGGGACAGGCGAACGGAAACACCATATATTTT
CASSLPGQANGNTIYF
>TRBD1|TRBV5-1|few|TRBJ2-7
TGCGCCAGCAGCTTGACAGGGGGCTACGAGCAGTACTTC
CASSLTGGYEQYF
>TRBD2|TRBV5-1|few|TRBJ2-7
TGCGCCAGCAGCGTAAAGCTAGCGGGCTTCTACGAGCAGTACTTC
CASSVKLAGFYEQYF
>NA|TRBV7-9|few|TRBJ2-3
TGTGCCAGCAGCTCAAGCACAGATACGCAGTATTTT
CASSSSTDTQYF
>NA|TRBV7-9|few|TRBJ2-2
TGTGCCAGCAGGCGTGATACCGGGGAGCTGTTTTTT
CASRRDTGELFF
>NA|TRBV15|NA|TRBJ2-1
TGTGCCACCAGCAGAGAGAGGGGGGGGAATTACAATGAGCAGTTCTTC
CATSRERGGNYNEQFF
>NA|TRBV18|few|TRBJ2-7
TGTGCCAGCTCTCGGGGGACAGAGCCCTACGAGCAGTACTTC
CASSRGTEPYEQYF
>TRBD1|TRBV11-2|few|TRBJ1-3
TGTGCCAGCAGCTTAGCCCCGACAGGGGGAAACACCATATATTTT
CASSLAPTGGNTIYF
>NA|TRBV7-9|NA|TRBJ1-6
TGTGCCAGCAGCATAACGGGACACGCAAATTCACCCCTCCACTTT
CASSITGHANSPLHF
>TRBD2|TRBV5-1|few|TRBJ2-1
TGCGCCAGCAGTACTGGAAGCGGGAGCTCCTACAATGAGCAGTTCTTC
CASSTGSGSSYNEQFF
>TRBD1|TRBV18|few|TRBJ1-1
TGTGCCAGCTCACCTTCGAGGGGGCGGATGAACACTGAAGCTTTCTTT
CASSPSRGRMNTEAFF
>NA|TRBV27|few|TRBJ2-7
TGTGCCAGCAGTCCCACCCCGACACCGTCCACCTACGAGCAGTACTTC
CASSPTPTPSTYEQYF
>TRBD1|TRBV4-2|NA|TRBJ1-1
TGTGCCAGCAGCCCCACTTACGACAGGGTTGCGACTGAAGCTTTCTTT
CASSPTYDRVATEAFF
>NA|TRBV7-9|NA|TRBJ1-1
TGTGCCAGCCACCTGGACAGTTCCAACACTGAAGCTTTCTTT
CASHLDSSNTEAFF
>TRBD1|TRBV6-5|NA|TRBJ1-6
TGTGCCAGCAGTTACGGGACAGCCTTTAATTCACCCCTCCACTTT
CASSYGTAFNSPLHF
>TRBD2|TRBV28|NA|TRBJ2-2
TGTGCCAGCAGTCCGGGACTAGCGGATTCGAACACCGGGGAGCTGTTTTTT
CASSPGLADSNTGELFF
>NA|TRBV11-2|NA|TRBJ2-7
TGTGCCAGCAGCTTAGATCCGGGACGAGGGGAGGTCTGGCAGTACTTC
CASSLDPGRGEVWQYF